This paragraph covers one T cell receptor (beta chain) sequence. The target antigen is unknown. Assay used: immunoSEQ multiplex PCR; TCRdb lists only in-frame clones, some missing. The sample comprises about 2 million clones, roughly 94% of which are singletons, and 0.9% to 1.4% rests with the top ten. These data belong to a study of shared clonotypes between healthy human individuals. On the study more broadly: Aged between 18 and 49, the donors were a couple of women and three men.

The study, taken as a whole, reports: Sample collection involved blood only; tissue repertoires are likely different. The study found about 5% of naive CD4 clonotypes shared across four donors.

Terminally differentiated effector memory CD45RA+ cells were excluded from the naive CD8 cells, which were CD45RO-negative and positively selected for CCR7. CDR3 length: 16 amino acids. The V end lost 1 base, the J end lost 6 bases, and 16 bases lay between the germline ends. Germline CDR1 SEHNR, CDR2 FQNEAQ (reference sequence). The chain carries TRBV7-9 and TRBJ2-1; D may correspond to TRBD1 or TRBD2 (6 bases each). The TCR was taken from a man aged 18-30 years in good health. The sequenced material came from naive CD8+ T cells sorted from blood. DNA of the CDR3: TGTGCCAGCAGCTTAGTAGGGGGACGGGGGACCAATGAGCAGTTCTTC. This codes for CASSLVGGRGTNEQFF.